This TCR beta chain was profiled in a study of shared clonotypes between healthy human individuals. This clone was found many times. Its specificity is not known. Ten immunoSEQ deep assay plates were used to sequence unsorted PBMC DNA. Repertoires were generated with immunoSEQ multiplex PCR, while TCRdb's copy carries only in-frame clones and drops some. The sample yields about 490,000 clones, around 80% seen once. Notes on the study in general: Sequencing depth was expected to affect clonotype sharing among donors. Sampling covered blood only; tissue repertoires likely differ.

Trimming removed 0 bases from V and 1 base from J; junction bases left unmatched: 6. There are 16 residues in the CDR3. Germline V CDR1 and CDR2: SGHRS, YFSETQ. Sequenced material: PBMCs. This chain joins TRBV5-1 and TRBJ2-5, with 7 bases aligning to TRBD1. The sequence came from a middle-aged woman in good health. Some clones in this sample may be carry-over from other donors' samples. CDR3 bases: TGCGCCAGCAGCTTGGACGTGACAGGGATCCAAGAGACCCAGTACTTC. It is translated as CASSLDVTGIQETQYF.